This TCR beta chain was sequenced in a study of OX40 agonist ivuxolimab in advanced cancers. On the study more broadly: Participants, around 80% male, averaged around 64 years of age, ranging from about 23 to 85. One patient with hepatocellular carcinoma and two with cutaneous melanoma, three in all, had partial responses.

Some clones are missing from TCRdb's copy, which holds only in-frame ones; the method was immunoSEQ multiplex PCR. The sample includes tens of thousands of clones, approximately 91% of them seen just once. A word on this clone: Its antigen remains unknown.

This CDR3 spans 17 amino acids. Trimming took 1 base from V and 5 from J; bases not matched to a gene: 7. The germline gives CDR1 SGDLS, CDR2 YYNGEE. Regarding the study as a whole: Not determined was the antigen specificity of the expanded peripheral T cells. The study found among the lowest clonal expansion in partial responders at 0.1-3.0 mg/kg.

The sequence derives from an adult with an advanced solid tumor such as melanoma, head and neck, liver or kidney cancer. The chain links TRBV9 to TRBJ2-5; 14 bases line up with TRBD2. Material: CD4+ or CD8+ T cells sorted from blood, obtained in a trial of the OX40 agonist ivuxolimab. The CDR3 reads CASSVPTSGGVRETQYF. For the CDR3, the DNA is TGTGCCAGCAGCGTACCGACTAGCGGGGGGGTTCGCGAGACCCAGTACTTC.